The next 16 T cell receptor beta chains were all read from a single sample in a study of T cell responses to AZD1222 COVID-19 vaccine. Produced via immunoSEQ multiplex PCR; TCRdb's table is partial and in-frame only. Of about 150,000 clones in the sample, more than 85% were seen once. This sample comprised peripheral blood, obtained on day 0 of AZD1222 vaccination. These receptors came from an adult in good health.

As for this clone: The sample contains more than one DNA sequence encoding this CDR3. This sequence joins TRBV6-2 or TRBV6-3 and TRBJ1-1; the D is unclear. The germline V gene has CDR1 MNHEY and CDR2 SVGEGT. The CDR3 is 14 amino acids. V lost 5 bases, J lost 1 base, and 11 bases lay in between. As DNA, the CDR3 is TGTGCCAGCAGTCTCGTTGAGGGGAACACTGAAGCTTTCTTT. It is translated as CASSLVEGNTEAFF.

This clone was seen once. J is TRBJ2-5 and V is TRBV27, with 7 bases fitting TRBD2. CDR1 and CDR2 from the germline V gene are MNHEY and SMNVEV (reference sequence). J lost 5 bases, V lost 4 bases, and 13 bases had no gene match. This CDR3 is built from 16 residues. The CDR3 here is CASSSQMPEAGETQYF. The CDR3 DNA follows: TGTGCCAGCAGTTCCCAAATGCCCGAAGCGGGGGAGACCCAGTACTTC.

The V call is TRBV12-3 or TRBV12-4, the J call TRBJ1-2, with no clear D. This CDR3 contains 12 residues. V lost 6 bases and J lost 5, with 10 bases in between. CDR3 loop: CASRPDTYGYTF. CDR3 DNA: TGTGCCAGCAGACCTGACACGTATGGCTACACCTTC.

CDR3 sequence (DNA): TGTGCCAGCAGCTCCTCGAGAAACTATGGCTACACCTTC. Residues: CASSSSRNYGYTF. This chain joins TRBV6-5 and TRBJ1-2; D call uncertain. V lost 6 bases to trimming and J lost 2 bases, with 10 bases between them. The CDR3 loop spans 13 amino acids. The germline V gene has CDR1 MNHEY and CDR2 SVGAGI.

CDR3: CASRPGQGTDPYEQYF. The CDR3 region has the DNA TGCGCCAGCAGACCGGGACAGGGCACGGATCCCTACGAGCAGTACTTC. This chain links TRBV5-1 with TRBJ2-7; TRBD1 aligns across 9 bases. J was trimmed by 2 bases and V by 5 bases; bases with no gene match: 11. Germline V lookup: CDR1 SGHRS, CDR2 YFSETQ. The CDR3 totals 16 residues.

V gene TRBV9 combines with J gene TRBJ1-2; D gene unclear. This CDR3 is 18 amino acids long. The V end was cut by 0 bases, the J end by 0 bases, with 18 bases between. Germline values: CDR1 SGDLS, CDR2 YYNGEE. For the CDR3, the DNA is TGTGCCAGCAGCGTAGGTAGCACCGCTCCTAATTCTAACTATGGCTACACCTTC. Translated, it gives CASSVGSTAPNSNYGYTF.

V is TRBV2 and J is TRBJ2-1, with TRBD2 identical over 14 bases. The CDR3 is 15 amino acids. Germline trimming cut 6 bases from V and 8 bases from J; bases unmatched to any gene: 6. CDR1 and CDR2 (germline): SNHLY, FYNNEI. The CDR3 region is CASREGLAGVDEQFF. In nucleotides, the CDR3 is TGTGCCAGCAGAGAGGGACTAGCGGGAGTAGATGAGCAGTTCTTC.

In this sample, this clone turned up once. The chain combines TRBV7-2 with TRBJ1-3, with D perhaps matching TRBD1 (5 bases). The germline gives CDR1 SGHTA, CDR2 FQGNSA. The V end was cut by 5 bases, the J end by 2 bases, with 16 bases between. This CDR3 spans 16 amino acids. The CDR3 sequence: CASSPYAGGAGNTIYF. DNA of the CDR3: TGTGCCAGCAGCCCCTATGCGGGGGGGGCTGGAAACACCATATATTTT.

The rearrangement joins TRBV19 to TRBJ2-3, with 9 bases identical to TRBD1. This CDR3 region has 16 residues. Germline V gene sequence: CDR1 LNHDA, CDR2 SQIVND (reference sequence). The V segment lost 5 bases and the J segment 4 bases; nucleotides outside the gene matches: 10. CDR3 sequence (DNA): TGTGCCAGTAGTGTAGGACAGGGGCATCGCGCAGATACGCAGTATTTT. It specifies CASSVGQGHRADTQYF. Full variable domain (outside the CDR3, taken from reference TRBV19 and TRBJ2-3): DGGITQSPKYLFRKEGQNVTLSCEQNLNHDAMYWYRQDPGQGLRLIYYSQIVNDFQKGDIAEGYSVSREKKESFPLTVTSAQKNPTAFYLCASSVGQGHRADTQYFGPGTRLTVL.

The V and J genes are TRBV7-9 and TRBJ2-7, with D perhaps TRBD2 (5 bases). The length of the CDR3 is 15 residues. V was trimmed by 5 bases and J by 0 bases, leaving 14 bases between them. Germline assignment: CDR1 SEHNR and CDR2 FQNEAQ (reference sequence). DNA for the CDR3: TGTGCCAGCAGCACGAGCGGTGGGGACTCCTACGAGCAGTACTTC. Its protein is CASSTSGGDSYEQYF.

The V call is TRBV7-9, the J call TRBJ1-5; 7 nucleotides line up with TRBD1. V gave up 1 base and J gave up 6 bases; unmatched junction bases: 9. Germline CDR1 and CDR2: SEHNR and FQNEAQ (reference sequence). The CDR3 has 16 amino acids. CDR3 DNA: TGTGCCAGCAGCTTAGGATCCCAGGGGGGCACTCAGCCCCAGCATTTT. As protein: CASSLGSQGGTQPQHF.

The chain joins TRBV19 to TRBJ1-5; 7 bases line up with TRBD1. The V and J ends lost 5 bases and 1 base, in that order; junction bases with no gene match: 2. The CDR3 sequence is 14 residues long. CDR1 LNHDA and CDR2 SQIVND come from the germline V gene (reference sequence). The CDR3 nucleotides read TGTGCCAGTAGTGCGACAGGGAGCAATCAGCCCCAGCATTTT. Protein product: CASSATGSNQPQHF.

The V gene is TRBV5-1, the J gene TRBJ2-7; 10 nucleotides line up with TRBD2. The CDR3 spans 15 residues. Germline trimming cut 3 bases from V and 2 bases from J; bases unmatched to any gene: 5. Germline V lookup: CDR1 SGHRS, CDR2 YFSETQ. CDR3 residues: CASSSSSGSTYEQYF. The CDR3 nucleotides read TGCGCCAGCAGCTCGTCTAGCGGGAGCACCTACGAGCAGTACTTC.

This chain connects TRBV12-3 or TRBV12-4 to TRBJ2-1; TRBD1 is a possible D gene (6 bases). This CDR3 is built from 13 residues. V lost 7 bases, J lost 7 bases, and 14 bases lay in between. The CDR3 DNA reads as TGTGCCAGCAATTCTCAGGGGTGGAATGAGCAGTTCTTC. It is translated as CASNSQGWNEQFF.

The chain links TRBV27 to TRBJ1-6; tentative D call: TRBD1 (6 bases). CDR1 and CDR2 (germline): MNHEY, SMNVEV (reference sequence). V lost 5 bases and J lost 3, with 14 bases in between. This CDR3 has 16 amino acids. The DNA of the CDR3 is TGTGCCAGCAGTCAACTAACCAGGGGCTATAATTCACCCCTCCACTTT. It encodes CASSQLTRGYNSPLHF.

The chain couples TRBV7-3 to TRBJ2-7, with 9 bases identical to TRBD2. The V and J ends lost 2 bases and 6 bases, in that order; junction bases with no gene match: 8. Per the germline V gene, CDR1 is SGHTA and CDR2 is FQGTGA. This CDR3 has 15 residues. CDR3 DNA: TGTGCCAGCAGCTTAGATCGGCTAGCGGGGAGCGAGCAGTACTTC. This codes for CASSLDRLAGSEQYF.